This TCR beta chain was recovered during a study of human T cells and chemical hapten exposure. On the study more broadly: Patch testing placed 0.01% DPC on the upper back, with readings at 6 days. Study-level findings and limits: TCRs at high frequency, those above 1 in 1000, did not change with DPC sensitization.

Turning to this clonotype: What it binds is unknown.

Using its own MiXCR run on the RACE reads, TCRdb lists one record per CDR3 protein. This table has approximately 70,000 distinct CDR3 sequences, around 9.5% appearing once. Time point given: patch test 1, 2 weeks after DPC sensitization. The treatment here: therapeutic diphenylcyclopropenone sensitization with weekly scalp DPC. The sample here was whole blood, taken in connection with sensitization to the hapten diphenylcyclopropenone (DPC). The source is a woman in her thirties or forties with alopecia areata. Some clones in this sample may be carry-over from other donors' samples.

This CDR3 reads CASSLMSEKLFF. DNA for the CDR3: TGTGCCAGCAGCTTAATGTCAGAAAAACTGTTTTTT. This chain uses TRBV7-8 with TRBJ1-4; no clear D. The CDR3 length is 12 residues. Trimming took 2 bases from V and 8 from J, leaving 6 bases between them. Germline values: CDR1 SGHVS, CDR2 FQNEAQ.